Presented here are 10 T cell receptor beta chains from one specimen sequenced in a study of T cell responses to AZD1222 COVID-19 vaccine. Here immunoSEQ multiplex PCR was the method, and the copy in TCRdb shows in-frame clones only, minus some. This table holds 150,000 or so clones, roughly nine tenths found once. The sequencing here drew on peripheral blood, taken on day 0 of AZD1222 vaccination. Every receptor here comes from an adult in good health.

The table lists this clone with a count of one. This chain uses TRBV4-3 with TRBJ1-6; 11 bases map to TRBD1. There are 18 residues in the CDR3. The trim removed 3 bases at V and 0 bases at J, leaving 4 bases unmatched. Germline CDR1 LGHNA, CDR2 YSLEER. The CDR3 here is CASSQGQGGTSYNSPLHF. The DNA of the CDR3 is TGCGCCAGCAGCCAGGGACAGGGGGGAACCTCCTATAATTCACCCCTCCACTTT.

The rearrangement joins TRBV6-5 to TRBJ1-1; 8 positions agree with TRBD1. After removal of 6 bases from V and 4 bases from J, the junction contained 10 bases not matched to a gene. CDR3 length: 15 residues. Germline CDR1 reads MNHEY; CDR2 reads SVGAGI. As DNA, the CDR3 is TGTGCCAGCAGCCTAACAGGGGGTACGGGCACTGAAGCTTTCTTT. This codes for CASSLTGGTGTEAFF.

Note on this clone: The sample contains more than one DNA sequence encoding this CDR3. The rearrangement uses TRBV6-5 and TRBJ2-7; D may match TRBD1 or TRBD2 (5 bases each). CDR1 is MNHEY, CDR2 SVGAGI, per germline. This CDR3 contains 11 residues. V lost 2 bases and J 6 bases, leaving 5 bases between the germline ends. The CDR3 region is CASSYGGEQYF. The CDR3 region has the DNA TGTGCCAGCAGTTACGGGGGCGAGCAGTACTTC.

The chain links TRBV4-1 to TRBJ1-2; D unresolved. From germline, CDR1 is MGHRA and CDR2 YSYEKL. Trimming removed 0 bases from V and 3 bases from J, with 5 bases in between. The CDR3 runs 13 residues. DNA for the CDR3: TGCGCCAGCAGCCAAGAAGGGCACTATGGCTACACCTTC. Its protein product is CASSQEGHYGYTF.

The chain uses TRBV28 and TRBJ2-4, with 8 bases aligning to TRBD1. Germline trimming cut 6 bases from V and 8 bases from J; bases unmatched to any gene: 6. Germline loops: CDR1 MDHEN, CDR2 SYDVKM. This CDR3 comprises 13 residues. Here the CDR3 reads CASSSGQGDIQYF. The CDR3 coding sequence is TGTGCCAGCAGCTCCGGACAGGGTGACATTCAGTACTTC.

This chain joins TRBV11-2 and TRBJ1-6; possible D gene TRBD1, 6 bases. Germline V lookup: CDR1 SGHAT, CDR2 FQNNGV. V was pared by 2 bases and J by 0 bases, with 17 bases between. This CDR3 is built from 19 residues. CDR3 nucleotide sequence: TGTGCCAGCAGCTTACGTCGGCAGGGGCTGTACTCCTATAATTCACCCCTCCACTTT. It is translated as CASSLRRQGLYSYNSPLHF.

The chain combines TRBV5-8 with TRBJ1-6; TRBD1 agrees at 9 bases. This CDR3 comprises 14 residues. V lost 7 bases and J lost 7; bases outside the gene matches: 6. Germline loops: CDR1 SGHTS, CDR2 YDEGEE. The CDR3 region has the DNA TGTGCCAGCGGAGGACAGGGGCGAAATTCACCCCTCCACTTT. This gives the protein CASGGQGRNSPLHF.

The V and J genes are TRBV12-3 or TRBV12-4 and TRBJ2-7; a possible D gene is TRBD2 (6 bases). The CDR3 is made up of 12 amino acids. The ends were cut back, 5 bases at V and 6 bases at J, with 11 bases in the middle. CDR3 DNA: TGTGCCAGCAGTCGGGGACTCGGCGAGCAGTACTTC. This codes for CASSRGLGEQYF.

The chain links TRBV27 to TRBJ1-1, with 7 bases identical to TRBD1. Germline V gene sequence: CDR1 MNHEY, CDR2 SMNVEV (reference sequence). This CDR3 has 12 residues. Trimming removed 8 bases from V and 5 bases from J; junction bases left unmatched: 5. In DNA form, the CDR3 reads TGTGCCAGCCAGGGGGGTTGGACTGAAGCTTTCTTT. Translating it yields CASQGGWTEAFF.

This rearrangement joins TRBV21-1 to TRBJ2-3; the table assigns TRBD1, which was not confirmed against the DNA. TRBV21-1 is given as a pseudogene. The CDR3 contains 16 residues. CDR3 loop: CASSKVTGQGADTQYF. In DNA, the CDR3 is TGTGCCAGCAGCAAAGTTACGGGACAGGGGGCAGATACGCAGTATTTT.